Included here is one TCR beta chain sequence, with context. Its antigen remains unidentified. In germline, CDR1 is MDHEN, CDR2 SYDVKM. Trimming removed 2 bases from V and 0 bases from J, with 19 bases in between. The CDR3 spans 18 residues. The entry originates in a study of cytomegalovirus exposure and HLA in healthy donors. General observations from the study: A later examination showed that TCR association rates differed by HLA locus, with DRB1 most and HLA-C fewest. Available immune exposure information covered CMV serostatus only.

PCR was performed using 60 Vbeta and 13 Jbeta primers. Measured with immunoSEQ multiplex PCR; TCRdb has only the in-frame clones, and not every one. The table shows 95,000 to 150,000 clones, with about 73% occurring only once. Material: PBMCs. This rearrangement joins TRBV28 to TRBJ1-1; perhaps TRBD1 as D (6 bases). This sequence was found in a woman aged 35 to 49 in good health and CMV-seronegative. This chain's CDR3 is CASSLRGGGNKMNTEAFF. CDR3 sequence (DNA): TGTGCCAGCAGTTTAAGAGGGGGAGGGAACAAAATGAACACTGAAGCTTTCTTT.